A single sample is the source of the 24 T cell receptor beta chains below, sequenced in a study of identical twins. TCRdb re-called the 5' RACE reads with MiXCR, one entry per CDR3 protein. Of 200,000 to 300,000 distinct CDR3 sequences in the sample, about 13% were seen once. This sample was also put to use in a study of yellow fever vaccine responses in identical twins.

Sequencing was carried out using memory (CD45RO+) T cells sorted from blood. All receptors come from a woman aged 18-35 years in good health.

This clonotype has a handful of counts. The CDR3 sequence is CASSAGTSGWYQETQYF. CDR3 DNA sequence: TGTGCCAGCAGTGCCGGGACTAGCGGGTGGTACCAAGAGACCCAGTACTTC. The V and J genes are TRBV25-1 and TRBJ2-5; 12 bases agree with TRBD2. Germline V gene data show CDR1 as MGHDK and CDR2 as SYGVNS. CDR3 size: 17 residues. V dropped 4 bases and J dropped 0; count of bases not matched to a gene: 6.

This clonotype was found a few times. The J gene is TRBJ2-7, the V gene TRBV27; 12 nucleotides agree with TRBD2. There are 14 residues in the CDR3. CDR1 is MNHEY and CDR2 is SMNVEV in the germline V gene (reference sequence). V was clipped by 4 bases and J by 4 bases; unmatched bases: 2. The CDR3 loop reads CASSSSGREYEQYF. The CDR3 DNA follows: TGTGCCAGCAGTTCTAGCGGGAGGGAGTACGAGCAGTACTTC.

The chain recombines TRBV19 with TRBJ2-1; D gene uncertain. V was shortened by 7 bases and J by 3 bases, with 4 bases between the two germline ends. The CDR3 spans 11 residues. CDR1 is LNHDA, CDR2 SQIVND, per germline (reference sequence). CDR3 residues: CASNSYNEQFF. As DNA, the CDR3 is TGTGCCAGTAATAGCTACAATGAGCAGTTCTTC.

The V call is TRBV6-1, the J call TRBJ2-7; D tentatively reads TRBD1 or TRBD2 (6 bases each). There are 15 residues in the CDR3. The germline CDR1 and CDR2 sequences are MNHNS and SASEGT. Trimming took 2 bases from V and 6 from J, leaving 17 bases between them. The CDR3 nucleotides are TGTGCCAGCAGTGAAATGGGGGGCGCTTCTACCGAGCAGTACTTC. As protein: CASSEMGGASTEQYF.

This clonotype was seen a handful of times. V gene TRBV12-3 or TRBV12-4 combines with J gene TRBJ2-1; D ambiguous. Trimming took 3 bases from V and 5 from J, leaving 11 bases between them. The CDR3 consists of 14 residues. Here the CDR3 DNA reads TGTGCCAGCAGTTTTGGGCAGCCCCACAATGAGCAGTTCTTC. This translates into CASSFGQPHNEQFF.

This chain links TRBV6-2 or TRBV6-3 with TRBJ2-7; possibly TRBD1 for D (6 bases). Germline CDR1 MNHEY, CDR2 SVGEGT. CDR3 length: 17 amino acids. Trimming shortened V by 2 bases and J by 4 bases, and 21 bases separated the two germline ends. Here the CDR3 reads CASSYEGQNPNTYEQYF. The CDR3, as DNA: TGTGCCAGCAGTTACGAAGGACAGAACCCTAACACTTACGAGCAGTACTTC.

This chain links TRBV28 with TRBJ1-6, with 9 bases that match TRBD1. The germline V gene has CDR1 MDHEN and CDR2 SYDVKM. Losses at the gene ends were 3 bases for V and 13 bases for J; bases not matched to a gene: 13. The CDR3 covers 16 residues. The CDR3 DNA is TGTGCCAGCAGTTTTCCCCGGACAGGGGCGGTTTCGCCCCTCCACTTT. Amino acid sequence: CASSFPRTGAVSPLHF.

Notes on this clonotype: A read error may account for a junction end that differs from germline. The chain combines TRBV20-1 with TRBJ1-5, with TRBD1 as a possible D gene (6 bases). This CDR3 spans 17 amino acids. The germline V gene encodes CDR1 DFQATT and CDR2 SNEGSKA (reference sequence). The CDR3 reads CCARLQGLGYSNQPQHF. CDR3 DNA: TGCTGTGCTAGGCTACAGGGTCTGGGGTATAGCAATCAGCCCCAGCATTTT.

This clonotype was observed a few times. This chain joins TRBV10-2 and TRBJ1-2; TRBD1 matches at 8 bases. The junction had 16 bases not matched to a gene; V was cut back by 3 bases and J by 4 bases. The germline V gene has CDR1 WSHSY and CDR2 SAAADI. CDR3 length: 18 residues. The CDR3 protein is CASSDRTGYLRGGYGYTF. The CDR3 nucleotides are TGCGCCAGCAGTGACAGGACAGGGTATCTTCGCGGTGGCTATGGCTACACCTTC.

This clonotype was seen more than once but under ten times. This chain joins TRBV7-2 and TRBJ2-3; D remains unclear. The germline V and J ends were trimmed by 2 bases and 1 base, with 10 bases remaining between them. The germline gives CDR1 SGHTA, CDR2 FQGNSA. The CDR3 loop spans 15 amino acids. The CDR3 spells CASSLKSGGTDTQYF. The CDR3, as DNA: TGTGCCAGCAGCTTAAAATCCGGCGGCACAGATACGCAGTATTTT.

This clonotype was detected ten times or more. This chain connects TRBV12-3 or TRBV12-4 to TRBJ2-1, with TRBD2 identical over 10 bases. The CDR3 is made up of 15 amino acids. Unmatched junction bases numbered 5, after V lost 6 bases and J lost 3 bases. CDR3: CASSLAGVLYNEQFF. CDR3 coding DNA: TGTGCCAGCAGCCTAGCGGGAGTGCTCTACAATGAGCAGTTCTTC.

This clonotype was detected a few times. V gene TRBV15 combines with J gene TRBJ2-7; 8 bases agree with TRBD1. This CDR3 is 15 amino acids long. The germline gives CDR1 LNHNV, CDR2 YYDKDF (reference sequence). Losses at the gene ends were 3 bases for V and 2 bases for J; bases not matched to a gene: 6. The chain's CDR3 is CATSRGDRTTYEQYF. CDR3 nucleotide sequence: TGTGCCACCAGCAGGGGGGACAGGACGACCTACGAGCAGTACTTC. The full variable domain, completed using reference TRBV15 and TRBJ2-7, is DAMVIQNPRYQVTQFGKPVTLSCSQTLNHNVMYWYQQKSSQAPKLLFHYYDKDFNNEADTPDNFQSRRPNTSFCFLDIRSPGLGDTAMYLCATSRGDRTTYEQYFGPGTRLTVT.

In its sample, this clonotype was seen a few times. CDR3 nucleotides: TGTGCCAGCAGTTTATGGGGGGGTGAAAAACTGTTTTTT. It translates to CASSLWGGEKLFF. V is TRBV12-3 or TRBV12-4 and J is TRBJ1-4; D is possibly TRBD1 (5 bases). V gave up 2 bases and J gave up 7 bases, with 8 bases separating them. The CDR3 totals 13 residues.

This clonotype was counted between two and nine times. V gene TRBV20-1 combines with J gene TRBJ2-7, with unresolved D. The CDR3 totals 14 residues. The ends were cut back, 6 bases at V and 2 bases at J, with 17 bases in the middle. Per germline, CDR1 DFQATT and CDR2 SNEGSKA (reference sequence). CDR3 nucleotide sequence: TGCAGTGCCGACGCCTCCGGGCTCACCTACGAGCAGTACTTC. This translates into CSADASGLTYEQYF.

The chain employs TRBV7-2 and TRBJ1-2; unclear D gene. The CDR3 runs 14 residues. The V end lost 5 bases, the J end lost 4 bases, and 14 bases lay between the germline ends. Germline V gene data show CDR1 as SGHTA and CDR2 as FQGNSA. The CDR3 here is CASSTQARAYGYTF. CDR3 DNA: TGTGCCAGCAGCACTCAGGCAAGGGCCTATGGCTACACCTTC.

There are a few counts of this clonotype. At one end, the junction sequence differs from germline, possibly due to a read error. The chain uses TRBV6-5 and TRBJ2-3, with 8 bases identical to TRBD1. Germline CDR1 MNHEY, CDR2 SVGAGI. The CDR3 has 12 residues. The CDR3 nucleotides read TGTGCCAGCAGTTATTCAAAGGACAGGGAGGTTTTT. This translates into CASSYSKDREVF.

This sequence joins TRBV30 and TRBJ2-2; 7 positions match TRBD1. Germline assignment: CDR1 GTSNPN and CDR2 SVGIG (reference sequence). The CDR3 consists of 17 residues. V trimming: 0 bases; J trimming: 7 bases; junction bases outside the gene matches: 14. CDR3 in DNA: TGTGCCTGGAGTGTTACCCCCGGCGCAGGGGGTATCGGGGAGCTGTTTTTT. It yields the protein CAWSVTPGAGGIGELFF.

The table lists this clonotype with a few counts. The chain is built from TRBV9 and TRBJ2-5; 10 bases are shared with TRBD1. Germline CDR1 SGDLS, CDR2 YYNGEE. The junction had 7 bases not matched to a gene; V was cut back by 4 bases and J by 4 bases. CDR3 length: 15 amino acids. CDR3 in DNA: TGTGCCAGCAGCCCAGACAGGGGGCGGCGAGAGACCCAGTACTTC. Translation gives CASSPDRGRRETQYF. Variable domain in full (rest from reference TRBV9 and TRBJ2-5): DSGVTQTPKHLITATGQRVTLRCSPRSGDLSVYWYQQSLDQGLQFLIQYYNGEERAKGNILERFSAQQFPDLHSELNLSSLELGDSALYFCASSPDRGRRETQYFGPGTRLLVL.

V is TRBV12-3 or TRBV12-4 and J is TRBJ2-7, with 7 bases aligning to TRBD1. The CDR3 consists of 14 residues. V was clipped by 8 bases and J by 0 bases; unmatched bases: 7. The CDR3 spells CASSTWDSSYEQYF. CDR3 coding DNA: TGTGCCAGCTCCACCTGGGACAGCTCCTACGAGCAGTACTTC.

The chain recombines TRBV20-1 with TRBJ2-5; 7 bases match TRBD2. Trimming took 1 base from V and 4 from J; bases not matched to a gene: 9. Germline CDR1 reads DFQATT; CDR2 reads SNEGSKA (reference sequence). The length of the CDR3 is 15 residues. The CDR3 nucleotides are TGCAGTGCTAGAGTAGGGTTGGGAGGGACAGAGACCCAGTACTTC. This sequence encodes CSARVGLGGTETQYF.

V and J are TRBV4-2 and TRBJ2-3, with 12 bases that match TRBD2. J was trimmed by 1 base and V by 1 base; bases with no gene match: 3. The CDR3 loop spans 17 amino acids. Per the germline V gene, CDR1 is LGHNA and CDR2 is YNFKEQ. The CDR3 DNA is TGTGCCAGCAGCCAAGTTCCTAGCGGGGGGGGCACAGATACGCAGTATTTT. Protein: CASSQVPSGGGTDTQYF.

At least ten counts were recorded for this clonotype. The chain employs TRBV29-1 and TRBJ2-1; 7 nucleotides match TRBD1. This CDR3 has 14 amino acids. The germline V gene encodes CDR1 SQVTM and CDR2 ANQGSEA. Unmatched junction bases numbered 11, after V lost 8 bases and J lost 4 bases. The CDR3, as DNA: TGCAGCTCCTCGGGACAGTCTATATACAATGAGCAGTTCTTC. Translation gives CSSSGQSIYNEQFF.

CDR3 sequence: CASSPSTGIGQPQHF. In DNA, the CDR3 is TGTGCCAGCAGCCCCTCGACCGGAATAGGTCAGCCCCAGCATTTT. This sequence joins TRBV7-8 and TRBJ1-5; D is undetermined. There are 15 residues in the CDR3. Germline V CDR1 and CDR2: SGHVS, FQNEAQ. V shed 5 bases and J shed 6 bases, with 17 bases lying between them.

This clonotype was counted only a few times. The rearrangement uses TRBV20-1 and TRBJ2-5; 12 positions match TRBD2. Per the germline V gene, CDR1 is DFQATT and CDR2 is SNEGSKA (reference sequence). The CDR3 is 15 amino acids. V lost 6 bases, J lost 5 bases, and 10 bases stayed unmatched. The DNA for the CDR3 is TGCAGTGCCGACCGAGCGACTAGCGGGGGTGAGACCCAGTACTTC. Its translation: CSADRATSGGETQYF.